The clone carrying this T cell receptor beta chain showed up just a few times. A second PCR, run for roughly 7 to 12 cycles, used a sample-barcoded 5' primer plus a J-beta primer mix. TCRdb used MiXCR to reprocess the 5' RACE reads, holding one entry per CDR3 protein. The sample includes 700,000 to 900,000 distinct CDR3 sequences, 40% to 65% of them seen just once. This record comes from a study of blood T cells in healthy people across ages. Germline lookup yields CDR1 SGHTA and CDR2 FQGNSA. V was clipped by 5 bases and J by 6 bases, with 10 bases between them. The CDR3 extends over 12 amino acids. The V and J genes are TRBV7-2 and TRBJ2-5; D is ambiguous. The sample taken for sequencing was blood. This TCR came from a man at least 80 years old in good health. The CDR3: CASSPEVQTQYF. In DNA form, the CDR3 reads TGTGCCAGCAGCCCCGAGGTCCAGACCCAGTACTTC. The full variable domain, in which reference TRBV7-2 and TRBJ2-5 provide the parts outside the CDR3, is GAGVSQSPSNKVTEKGKDVELRCDPISGHTALYWYRQSLGQGLEFLIYFQGNSAPDKSGLPSDRFSAERTGGSVSTLTIQRTQQEDSAVYLCASSPEVQTQYFGPGTRLLVL.